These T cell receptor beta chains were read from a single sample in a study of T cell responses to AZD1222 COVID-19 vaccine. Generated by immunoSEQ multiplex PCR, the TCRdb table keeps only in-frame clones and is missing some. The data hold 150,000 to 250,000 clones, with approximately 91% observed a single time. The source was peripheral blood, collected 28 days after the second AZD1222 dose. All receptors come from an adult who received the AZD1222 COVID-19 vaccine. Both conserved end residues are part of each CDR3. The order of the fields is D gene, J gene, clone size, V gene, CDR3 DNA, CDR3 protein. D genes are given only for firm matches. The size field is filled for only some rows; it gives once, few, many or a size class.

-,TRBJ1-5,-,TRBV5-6,TGTGCCAGCAGCTTAAGTAGTCTTCAGCCCCAGCATTTT,CASSLSSLQPQHF
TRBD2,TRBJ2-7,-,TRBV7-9,TGTGCCAGCAGCTCTCGACTAGCGGGAAACTCCTACGAGCAGTACTTC,CASSSRLAGNSYEQYF
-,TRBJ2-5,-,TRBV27,TGTGCCAGCAGTAGGAGGGGGGAGACCCAGTACTTC,CASSRRGETQYF
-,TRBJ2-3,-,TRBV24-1,TGTGCCACCAGTGACCCTACGCCGCGCACAGATACGCAGTATTTT,CATSDPTPRTDTQYF
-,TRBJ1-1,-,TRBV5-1,TGCGCCAGCAGCTTCGGGCCTATGAACACTGAAGCTTTCTTT,CASSFGPMNTEAFF
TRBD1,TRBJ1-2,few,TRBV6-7,TGTGCCAGCAGTGCGGGACAGGGGGAACTCTATGGCTACACCTTC,CASSAGQGELYGYTF
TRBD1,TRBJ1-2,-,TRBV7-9,TGTGCCAGCAGCTTGGAGGGGGCGATGGGTGGCTACACCTTC,CASSLEGAMGGYTF
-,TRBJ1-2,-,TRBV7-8,TGTGCCAGCAGCCGAGGGGGGCTGAACTATGGCTACACCTTC,CASSRGGLNYGYTF
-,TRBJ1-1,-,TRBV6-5,TGTGCCAGCAGCGACAGGAACACTGAAGCTTTCTTT,CASSDRNTEAFF
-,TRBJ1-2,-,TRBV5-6,TGTGCCAGCAGCTTGACTTTAGGAACTGGCTACACCTTC,CASSLTLGTGYTF
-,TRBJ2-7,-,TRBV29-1,TGCAGCGTTGAATCCGTGGGCGAGCAGTACTTC,CSVESVGEQYF
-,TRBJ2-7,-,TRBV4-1,TGCGCCAGCAGCCTCCGGGTCCTTAACTACGAGCAGTACTTC,CASSLRVLNYEQYF
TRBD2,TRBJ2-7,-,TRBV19,TGTGCCAGTAGTATGAGGCCCCGGGGGGGGACCTACGAGCAGTACTTC,CASSMRPRGGTYEQYF
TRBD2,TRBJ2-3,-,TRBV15,TGTGCCACCAGCAGAGGGGCCACTAGCGCTAGCACAGATACGCAGTATTTT,CATSRGATSASTDTQYF
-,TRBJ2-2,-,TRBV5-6,TGTGCCAGCAGCTTGTGGGGGCTAAGCACCGGGGAGCTGTTTTTT,CASSLWGLSTGELFF
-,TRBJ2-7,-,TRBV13,TGTGCCAGCAGCTTAGGGCAGGAGAGGGGGCAGTACTTC,CASSLGQERGQYF
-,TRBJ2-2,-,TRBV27,TGTGCCAGCAGTTTATCGAGCCTAGCGCCCCGAGTCGGGGAGCTGTTTTTT,CASSLSSLAPRVGELFF
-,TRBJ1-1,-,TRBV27,TGTGCCAGCAGTGAATTTTCGGGGACGGGTAACACTGAAGCTTTCTTT,CASSEFSGTGNTEAFF
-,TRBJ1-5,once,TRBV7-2,TGTGCCAGCGCAACAGGTGGCAATCAGCCCCAGCATTTT,CASATGGNQPQHF
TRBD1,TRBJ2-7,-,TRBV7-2,TGTGCCAGCAGCTTCAGGGGACAGTCCTACGAGCAGTACTTC,CASSFRGQSYEQYF
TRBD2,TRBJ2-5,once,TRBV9,TGTGCCAGCAGCGTGTCACAAGCGGGATTGACTTTCCAAGAGACCCAGTACTTC,CASSVSQAGLTFQETQYF
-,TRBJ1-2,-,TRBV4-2,TGTGCCAGCAGCCAGGATAAGCGCTATGGCTACACCTTC,CASSQDKRYGYTF
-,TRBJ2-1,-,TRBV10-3,TGTGCCATCTCAGGGGACAATGAGCAGTTCTTC,CAISGDNEQFF
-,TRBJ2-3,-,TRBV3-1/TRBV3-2,TGTGCCAGCAGCCGTAGCACAGATACGCAGTATTTT,CASSRSTDTQYF
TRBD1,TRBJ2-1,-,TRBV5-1,TGCGCCAGCAGCTTTGGGACAGGGGGGATCAATGAGCAGTTCTTC,CASSFGTGGINEQFF
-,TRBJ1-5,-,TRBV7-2,TGTGCCAGCAGCTTAGATAGCGGGGAAAGACCCCAGCATTTT,CASSLDSGERPQHF
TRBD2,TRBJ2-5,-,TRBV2,TGTGCCAGCAGTACCGGGACTAGTCGAGAGACCCAGTACTTC,CASSTGTSRETQYF
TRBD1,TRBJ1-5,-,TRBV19,TGTGCCAGTAGTTACCGGGACAGGGGACAATTTCAGCCCCAGCATTTT,CASSYRDRGQFQPQHF
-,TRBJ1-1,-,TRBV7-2,TGTGCCAGCAGCTTATTCCCTAACACTGAAGCTTTCTTT,CASSLFPNTEAFF
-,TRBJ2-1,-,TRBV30,TGTGCCAAAACGATAGACGCCAACAATGAGCAGTTCTTC,CAKTIDANNEQFF
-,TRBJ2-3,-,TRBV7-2,TGTGCCAGCAGTTCAGGGGGGGCCGCTACCGTGGATACGCAGTATTTT,CASSSGGAATVDTQYF
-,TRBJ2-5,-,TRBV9,TGTGCCAGCAGCGCCGGCGCAGGGCCGGGGGAGACCCAGTACTTC,CASSAGAGPGETQYF
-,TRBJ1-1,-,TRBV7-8,TGTGCCAGCAGCTTGTCGGGGGGGGACACTGAAGCTTTCTTT,CASSLSGGDTEAFF
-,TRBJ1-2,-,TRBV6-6,TGTGCCAGCAGTTACCAACAGGGAAGGAACTATGGCTACACCTTC,CASSYQQGRNYGYTF
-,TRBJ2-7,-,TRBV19,TGTGCCAGTAGAAAAGTAGTAGGGGCCCTACACTACGAGCAGTACTTC,CASRKVVGALHYEQYF
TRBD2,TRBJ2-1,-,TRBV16,TGTGCCAGCAGCCCTCAATCGTCTAGCGGGAGGGCCGATGAGCAGTTCTTC,CASSPQSSSGRADEQFF
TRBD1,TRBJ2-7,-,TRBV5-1,TGCGCCAGCAGCATAGGACAGGGGACCAACGAGCAGTACTTC,CASSIGQGTNEQYF
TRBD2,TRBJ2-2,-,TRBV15,TGTGCCACCTCCGGGACTAGCGGGTCCTCGAACACCGGGGAGCTGTTTTTT,CATSGTSGSSNTGELFF
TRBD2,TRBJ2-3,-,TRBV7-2,TGTGCCAGCAGCTTAGGTCTAGCGGGAGGGCCTGATACGCAGTATTTT,CASSLGLAGGPDTQYF
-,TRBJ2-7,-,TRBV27,TGTGCCAGCAGTTTATCGCAGGGGTACGAGCAGTACTTC,CASSLSQGYEQYF
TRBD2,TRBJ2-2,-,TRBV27,TGTGCCAGTCGGACTAGCGGGAGTGCCGGGGAGCTGTTTTTT,CASRTSGSAGELFF
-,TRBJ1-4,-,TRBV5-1,TGCGCCAGCAGCTTAAGAGGGGGGTCTAATGAAAAACTGTTTTTT,CASSLRGGSNEKLFF
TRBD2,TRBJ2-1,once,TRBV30,TGTGCCTTTACTAGCGGGGGGAAAATCTACAATGAGCAGTTCTTC,CAFTSGGKIYNEQFF
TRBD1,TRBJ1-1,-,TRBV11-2,TGTGCCAGCAGCTTTAGGGGGCGGAACACTGAAGCTTTCTTT,CASSFRGRNTEAFF
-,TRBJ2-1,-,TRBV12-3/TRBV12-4,TGTGCCAGCAGACCCTCGGGTAATGAGCAGTTCTTC,CASRPSGNEQFF
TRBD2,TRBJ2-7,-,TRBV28,TGTGCCAGCAGTTTAGGATCTAGCGGGAGCTCCTACGAGCAGTACTTC,CASSLGSSGSSYEQYF
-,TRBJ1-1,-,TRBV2,TGTGCCAGCAGTTCGGACAGCCTGAACACTGAAGCTTTCTTT,CASSSDSLNTEAFF
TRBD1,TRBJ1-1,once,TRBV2,TGTGCCAGCGCCGGGACAGCGAACACTGAAGCTTTCTTT,CASAGTANTEAFF
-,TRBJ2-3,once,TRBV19,TGTGCCAGTAGTGTCGATCCTAGCACAGATACGCAGTATTTT,CASSVDPSTDTQYF
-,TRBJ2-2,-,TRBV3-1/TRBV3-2,TGTGCCAGCAGGGGGTCGGGACGGGGTGCCGGGGAGCTGTTTTTT,CASRGSGRGAGELFF